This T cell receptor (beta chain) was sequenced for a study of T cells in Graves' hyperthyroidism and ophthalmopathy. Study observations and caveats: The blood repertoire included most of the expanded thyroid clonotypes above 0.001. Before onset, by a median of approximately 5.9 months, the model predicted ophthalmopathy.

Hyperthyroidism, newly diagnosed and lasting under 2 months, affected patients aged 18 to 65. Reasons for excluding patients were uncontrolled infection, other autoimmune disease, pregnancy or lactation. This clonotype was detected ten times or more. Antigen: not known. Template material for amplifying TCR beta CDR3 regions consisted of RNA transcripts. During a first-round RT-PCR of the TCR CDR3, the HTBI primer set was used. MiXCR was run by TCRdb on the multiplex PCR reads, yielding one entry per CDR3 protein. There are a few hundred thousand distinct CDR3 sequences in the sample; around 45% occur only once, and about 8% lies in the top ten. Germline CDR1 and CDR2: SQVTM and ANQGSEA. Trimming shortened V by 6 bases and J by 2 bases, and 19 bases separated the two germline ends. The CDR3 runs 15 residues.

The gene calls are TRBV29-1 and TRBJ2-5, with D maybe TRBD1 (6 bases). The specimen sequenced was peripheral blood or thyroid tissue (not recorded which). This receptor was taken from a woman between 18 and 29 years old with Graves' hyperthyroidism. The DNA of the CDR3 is TGCAGCGTCGCCGGGACAACTAATGGGCAAGAGACCCAGTACTTC. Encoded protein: CSVAGTTNGQETQYF.